This T cell receptor beta chain came from a study of naive and memory T cell subsets. Study-wide findings and caveats: Over 85% of naive TCR sequences appeared only once, unlike memory subsets. Each distinct alpha or beta sequence counts as one clonotype. Naive repertoires, especially CD8, held a few larger clonotypes, possibly memory cells re-expressing CD45RA. From naive to CM, EM and EMRA, diversity decreased and Gini increased.

This CDR3 is 15 amino acids long. V lost 3 bases to trimming and J lost 0 bases, with 12 bases between them. Germline CDR1 is MDHEN and CDR2 is SYDVKM. The beta constant-region primer was an equimolar mix of two oligonucleotides covering TRBC1 and TRBC2. Ligated cDNA was amplified by four rounds of PCR with nested alpha and beta constant-region primers and SP2. A 12-nucleotide UMI and the SP2 primer were added to the cDNA 3' end by oligonucleotide ligation. TCRdb re-derived calls from the UMI-ligation and nested PCR reads in MiXCR, one entry per CDR3 protein. The sample holds over 110,000 distinct CDR3 sequences, approximately 20% seen once. Concerning this clonotype itself: Antigen specificity is unknown.

This TCR was sampled from a human donor in good health. The specimen sequenced was naive CD8+ T cells from blood. The rearrangement joins TRBV28 to TRBJ2-7; no clear D. The CDR3 nucleotides read TGTGCCAGCAGTTTTACGGCCGCGAGCTCCTACGAGCAGTACTTC. Translation gives CASSFTAASSYEQYF.